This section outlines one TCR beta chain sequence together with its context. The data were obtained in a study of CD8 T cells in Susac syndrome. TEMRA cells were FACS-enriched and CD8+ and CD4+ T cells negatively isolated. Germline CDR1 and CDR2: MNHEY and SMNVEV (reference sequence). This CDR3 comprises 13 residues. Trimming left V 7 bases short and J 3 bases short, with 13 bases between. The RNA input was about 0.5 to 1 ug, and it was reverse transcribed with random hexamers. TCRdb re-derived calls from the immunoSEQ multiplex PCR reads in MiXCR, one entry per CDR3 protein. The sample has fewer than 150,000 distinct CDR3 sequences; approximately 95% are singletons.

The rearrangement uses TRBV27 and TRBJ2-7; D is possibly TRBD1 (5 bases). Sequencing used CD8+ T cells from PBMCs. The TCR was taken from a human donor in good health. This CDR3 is CASTDSRNYEQYF. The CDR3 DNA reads TGTGCCAGCACCGACAGCCGGAACTACGAGCAGTACTTC.